Reported below is one T cell receptor beta chain. The junction shows a germline mismatch at one end, possibly a read error. The data derive from a study of T cells in Graves' hyperthyroidism and ophthalmopathy. Patients between 18 and 65 years old had hyperthyroidism, newly diagnosed and lasting under 2 months. Extraction of PBMCs used 10 ml of fresh peripheral blood. Amplified TCR beta CDR3 regions came from RNA transcripts. HTBI primers were used for first-round RT-PCR of the TCR CDR3. MiXCR, run by TCRdb on the multiplex PCR reads, gives a single entry per CDR3 protein. The sample carries approximately 720,000 distinct CDR3 sequences, around 20% recorded once. The germline CDR1 and CDR2 sequences are LNHDA and SQIVND (reference sequence). This CDR3 has 17 amino acids.

Source material: blood. The TCR originated in a woman aged 45-65 years with Graves' hyperthyroidism that later progressed to Graves' ophthalmopathy. V is TRBV19 and J is TRBJ2-2; 9 nucleotides align to TRBD1. The CDR3 sequence: CASMVNRGPFFTRELFF. The DNA for the CDR3 is TGTGCCAGTATGGTAAACAGGGGGCCTTTTTTCACCAGGGAGCTGTTTTTT.